The 24 T cell receptor beta chains presented below share a single source sample, sequenced in a study of blood T cell repertoires in COVID-19. Method: immunoSEQ multiplex PCR; TCRdb's copy keeps in-frame clones and lacks some. The sample shows around 100,000 clones, around 85% of them seen only once. Material for sequencing was peripheral blood. These TCRs come from a woman of 80 years or more with active or convalescent COVID-19.

The chain joins TRBV5-1 to TRBJ1-4; D remains ambiguous. Trimming removed 4 bases at V and 5 bases at J, with 9 bases between. The germline V gene encodes CDR1 SGHRS and CDR2 YFSETQ. The length of the CDR3 is 13 residues. CDR3 amino acids: CASSPRVNEKLFF. CDR3 nucleotide sequence: TGCGCCAGCAGCCCGAGGGTCAATGAAAAACTGTTTTTT.

This chain connects TRBV28 to TRBJ1-5; 8 nucleotides agree with TRBD1. CDR1 is MDHEN, CDR2 SYDVKM, per germline. The ends lost 10 bases at V and 7 bases at J; junction bases unmatched: 18. The CDR3 loop spans 16 amino acids. The CDR3 DNA sequence: TGTGCCACCTCGGCGGACAGGGTATTATTTTGGCAGCCCCAGCATTTT. This encodes CATSADRVLFWQPQHF.

V and J are TRBV28 and TRBJ1-1, with D perhaps TRBD1 (5 bases). Trimming pared 4 bases from V and 10 bases from J, leaving 19 bases between. Germline assignment: CDR1 MDHEN and CDR2 SYDVKM. The CDR3 length is 14 residues. CDR3 loop: CASSSPQAVTVAFF. CDR3 in DNA: TGTGCCAGCAGTTCCCCCCAGGCGGTGACAGTAGCTTTCTTT.

This chain uses TRBV7-2 with TRBJ1-4; D perhaps matches TRBD1 (5 bases). The CDR3 runs 15 residues. Germline V lookup: CDR1 SGHTA, CDR2 FQGNSA. V lost 5 bases, J lost 5 bases, and 15 bases lay in between. CDR3 loop: CASSLTGLGNEKLFF. The CDR3 nucleotides read TGTGCCAGCAGCCTCACGGGACTCGGGAATGAAAAACTGTTTTTT. Together with reference TRBV7-2 and TRBJ1-4, the CDR3 gives the full variable domain: GAGVSQSPSNKVTEKGKDVELRCDPISGHTALYWYRQSLGQGLEFLIYFQGNSAPDKSGLPSDRFSAERTGGSVSTLTIQRTQQEDSAVYLCASSLTGLGNEKLFFGSGTQLSVL.

V gene TRBV27 combines with J gene TRBJ2-7; 7 bases agree with TRBD1. Unmatched junction bases numbered 9, after V lost 1 base and J lost 0 bases. The CDR3 extends over 17 amino acids. Germline lookup yields CDR1 MNHEY and CDR2 SMNVEV (reference sequence). The CDR3 DNA reads TGTGCCAGCAGTTTATACCGGACAGGCGACAGCTCCTACGAGCAGTACTTC. Protein sequence: CASSLYRTGDSSYEQYF.

The chain combines TRBV4-1 with TRBJ2-3, with D unresolved. The germline V gene encodes CDR1 MGHRA and CDR2 YSYEKL. Deletions cut 6 bases from V and 0 bases from J, with 4 bases between. This CDR3 contains 12 residues. The CDR3 spells CASRASTDTQYF. Written as DNA, the CDR3 is TGCGCCAGCAGGGCCAGCACAGATACGCAGTATTTT.

V and J are TRBV3-1 (or the pseudogene TRBV3-2) and TRBJ1-2; TRBD1 matches 9 bases. With V trimmed by 4 bases and J by 7 bases, 4 bases remained unmatched. This CDR3 has 13 residues. The germline gives CDR1 LGHDT, CDR2 YNNKEL (reference sequence). The CDR3 loop is CASSLGQGSGYTF. CDR3 sequence (DNA): TGTGCCAGCAGCCTTGGACAGGGGAGTGGCTACACCTTC.

This chain connects TRBV6-7 to TRBJ1-2; 8 bases map to TRBD1. TRBV6-7 is flagged as an ORF with uncertain function. The V and J ends lost 2 bases and 5 bases, in that order; junction bases with no gene match: 13. The CDR3 covers 17 residues. CDR3 sequence: CASSYPGQGRGGYGYTF. CDR3 nucleotide sequence: TGTGCCAGCAGTTACCCCGGACAGGGTAGGGGAGGGTATGGCTACACCTTC.

The chain combines TRBV7-3 with TRBJ2-1; 9 bases align to TRBD1. CDR3 size: 15 residues. The V gene's germline CDR1 is SGHTA and CDR2 FQGTGA. J was trimmed by 4 bases and V by 3 bases; bases with no gene match: 4. CDR3 in DNA: TGTGCCAGCAGCTTCGACAGGGGGGAGTACAATGAGCAGTTCTTC. Protein: CASSFDRGEYNEQFF. Combining the CDR3 with reference TRBV7-3 and TRBJ2-1 gives the whole variable domain GAGVSQTPSNKVTEKGKYVELRCDPISGHTALYWYRQSLGQGPEFLIYFQGTGAADDSGLPNDRFFAVRPEGSVSTLKIQRTERGDSAVYLCASSFDRGEYNEQFFGPGTRLTVL.

This clone was observed a handful of times. V usage is TRBV28 and J usage is TRBJ2-1; D possibly corresponds to TRBD1 (5 bases). Germline CDR1 MDHEN, CDR2 SYDVKM. The length of the CDR3 is 18 residues. Trimming shortened V by 3 bases and J by 0 bases, and 18 bases separated the two germline ends. For the CDR3, the DNA is TGTGCCAGCAGTTTTTCTTCGCGACAGAGAAGCTCCTACAATGAGCAGTTCTTC. It encodes CASSFSSRQRSSYNEQFF.

The rearrangement links TRBV18 to TRBJ1-2; D is unresolved. Germline V lookup: CDR1 KGHSH, CDR2 LQKENI. V was trimmed by 3 bases and J by 0 bases, leaving 5 bases between them. The CDR3 sequence is 13 residues long. The DNA of the CDR3 is TGTGCCAGCTCACCGGGCCCTAACTATGGCTACACCTTC. Its translation is CASSPGPNYGYTF.

The chain recombines TRBV11-2 with TRBJ2-7; 9 bases are a match to TRBD1. CDR3 length equals 17 residues. Germline CDR1 is SGHAT and CDR2 is FQNNGV. Trimming removed 1 base from V and 2 bases from J; junction bases left unmatched: 9. The CDR3 DNA follows: TGTGCCAGCAGCTTAGTTCCTTGGGGACAGGGCCCCTACGAGCAGTACTTC. Translating gives CASSLVPWGQGPYEQYF.

The chain recombines TRBV14 with TRBJ1-3; D possibly corresponds to TRBD1 (5 bases). The V and J ends lost 0 bases and 0 bases respectively, with 12 bases between them. Germline V gene data show CDR1 as SGHDN and CDR2 as FVKESK. The CDR3 loop spans 17 amino acids. CDR3 coding DNA: TGTGCCAGCAGCCAAGATATGGGGGGTTTCTCTGGAAACACCATATATTTT. Translated, it gives CASSQDMGGFSGNTIYF.

Only a few counts were recorded for this clone. The rearrangement links TRBV7-8 to TRBJ1-2; 7 positions match TRBD1. This CDR3 has 15 residues. The V and J ends lost 5 bases and 4 bases, in that order; junction bases with no gene match: 10. CDR1 is SGHVS, CDR2 FQNEAQ, per germline. As DNA, the CDR3 is TGTGCCAGCAGCCTAACCAGGGGGTTCGGCTATGGCTACACCTTC. Its translation: CASSLTRGFGYGYTF.

The chain's CDR3 is CASSLPSHNYGYTF. DNA for the CDR3: TGTGCCAGCAGTTTGCCCTCACATAACTATGGCTACACCTTC. This chain uses TRBV28 with TRBJ1-2; D uncertain. The CDR3 runs to 14 residues. V was clipped by 3 bases and J by 1 base, with 9 bases between them. Germline V lookup: CDR1 MDHEN, CDR2 SYDVKM.

The chain recombines TRBV5-1 with TRBJ1-1, with TRBD1 as a possible D gene (5 bases). The CDR3 spans 15 residues. V shed 4 bases and J shed 1 base, with 14 bases lying between them. Germline V CDR1 and CDR2: SGHRS, YFSETQ. Here the CDR3 DNA reads TGCGCCAGCAGCATAAAGGGGCAGGGGAACACTGAAGCTTTCTTT. This translates into CASSIKGQGNTEAFF.

V usage is TRBV20-1 and J usage is TRBJ1-2; D is perhaps TRBD1 (6 bases). The V end lost 3 bases, the J end lost 7 bases, and 9 bases lay between the germline ends. The CDR3 sequence is 11 residues long. CDR1 and CDR2 from the germline V gene are DFQATT and SNEGSKA (reference sequence). The chain's CDR3 is CSARGAVGYTF. The DNA for the CDR3 is TGCAGTGCTAGGGGGGCAGTTGGCTACACCTTC.

V and J are TRBV5-4 and TRBJ2-7, with TRBD1 matching over 12 bases. This CDR3 region has 16 residues. Germline trimming cut 4 bases from V and 3 bases from J; bases unmatched to any gene: 8. Germline assignment: CDR1 SGHNT and CDR2 YYREEE (reference sequence). The CDR3 reads CASSHGTGGANYEQYF. CDR3 DNA: TGTGCCAGCAGCCATGGGACAGGGGGCGCAAACTACGAGCAGTACTTC.

The table lists this clone with a few counts. CDR3 protein: CASSQEFSGGSVMRSGYTF. Written as DNA, the CDR3 is TGCGCCAGCAGCCAAGAATTTTCAGGGGGCTCCGTGATGAGGAGCGGCTACACCTTC. The chain couples TRBV4-1 to TRBJ1-2; 8 bases line up with TRBD1. CDR3 size: 19 residues. Trimming at V came to 0 bases and at J to 8 bases, leaving 20 bases not matched to a gene. In germline, CDR1 is MGHRA, CDR2 YSYEKL.

The V call is TRBV6-2 or TRBV6-3, the J call TRBJ1-5; possibly TRBD1 for D (6 bases). This CDR3 is 14 amino acids long. Germline CDR1 and CDR2: MNHEY and SVGEGT. Trimming shortened V by 2 bases and J by 5 bases, and 10 bases separated the two germline ends. The CDR3 DNA sequence: TGTGCCAGCAGTTACAGCGGGGGCCATCAGCCCCAGCATTTT. It yields the protein CASSYSGGHQPQHF.

This sequence joins TRBV27 and TRBJ1-2; tentative D call: TRBD1 (6 bases). The ends were cut back, 6 bases at V and 2 bases at J, with 28 bases in the middle. CDR3 length: 19 amino acids. From germline, CDR1 is MNHEY and CDR2 SMNVEV (reference sequence). CDR3 in amino acids: CASSDRSPQGRVVNYGYTF. The CDR3 region has the DNA TGTGCCAGCAGCGACCGATCCCCTCAGGGGCGGGTAGTGAACTATGGCTACACCTTC.

This clone was seen a handful of times. The J gene is TRBJ2-3, the V gene TRBV19, with 10 bases fitting TRBD2. Germline V lookup: CDR1 LNHDA, CDR2 SQIVND (reference sequence). The CDR3 totals 17 residues. V shed 5 bases and J 3 bases; nucleotides not matched to a gene: 11. The CDR3 here is CASSPRRSGGATDTQYF. DNA of the CDR3: TGTGCCAGTAGTCCCCGTAGGAGCGGGGGGGCGACAGATACGCAGTATTTT.

The chain has TRBV4-1 and TRBJ1-5; D is uncertain. From germline, CDR1 is MGHRA and CDR2 YSYEKL. The V and J ends lost 1 base and 7 bases respectively, with 14 bases between them. The CDR3 covers 15 residues. As DNA, the CDR3 is TGCGCCAGCAGCCAAGGGACTTTCTCGAACCAGCCCCAGCATTTT. It is translated as CASSQGTFSNQPQHF.

This clone has just one count. V is TRBV7-3 and J is TRBJ1-2; maybe TRBD1 (6 bases). V lost 4 bases and J 4 bases, leaving 13 bases between the germline ends. Germline V CDR1 and CDR2: SGHTA, FQGTGA. The CDR3 covers 14 residues. The CDR3 bases are TGTGCCAGCAGCTCCACCGGGGGGCTCTATGGCTACACCTTC. As protein: CASSSTGGLYGYTF.